One T cell receptor beta chain is described in this entry. This sample stems from a study of cytomegalovirus exposure and HLA in healthy donors. 60 Vbeta and 13 Jbeta primers were used in PCR. Some clones are missing from TCRdb's copy, which holds only in-frame ones; the method was immunoSEQ multiplex PCR. The data show about 92,000 clones, nearly 70% seen once. The CDR3 totals 15 residues. V was clipped by 9 bases and J by 0 bases, with 15 bases between them. The germline gives CDR1 MDHEN, CDR2 SYDVKM. What was sequenced was PBMCs. This sequence originates from a man aged 45-65 years in good health and CMV-seronegative. The chain recombines TRBV28 with TRBJ1-5, with D perhaps TRBD1 (5 bases). The CDR3: CASCRDFYSNQPQHF. For the CDR3, the DNA is TGTGCCAGTTGCCGGGACTTCTATAGCAATCAGCCCCAGCATTTT.